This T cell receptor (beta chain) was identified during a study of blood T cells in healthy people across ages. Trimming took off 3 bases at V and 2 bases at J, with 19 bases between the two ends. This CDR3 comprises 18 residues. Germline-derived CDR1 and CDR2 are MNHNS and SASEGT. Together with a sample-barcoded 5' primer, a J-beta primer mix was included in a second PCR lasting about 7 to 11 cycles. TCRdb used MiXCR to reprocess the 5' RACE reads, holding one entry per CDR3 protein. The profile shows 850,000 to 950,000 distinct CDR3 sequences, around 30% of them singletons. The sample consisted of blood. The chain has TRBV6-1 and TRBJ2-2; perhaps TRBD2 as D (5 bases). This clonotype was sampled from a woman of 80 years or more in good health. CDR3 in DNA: TGTGCCAGCAGTGATGGACTTAGGAAGGACCTAAACACCGGGGAGCTGTTTTTT. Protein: CASSDGLRKDLNTGELFF.